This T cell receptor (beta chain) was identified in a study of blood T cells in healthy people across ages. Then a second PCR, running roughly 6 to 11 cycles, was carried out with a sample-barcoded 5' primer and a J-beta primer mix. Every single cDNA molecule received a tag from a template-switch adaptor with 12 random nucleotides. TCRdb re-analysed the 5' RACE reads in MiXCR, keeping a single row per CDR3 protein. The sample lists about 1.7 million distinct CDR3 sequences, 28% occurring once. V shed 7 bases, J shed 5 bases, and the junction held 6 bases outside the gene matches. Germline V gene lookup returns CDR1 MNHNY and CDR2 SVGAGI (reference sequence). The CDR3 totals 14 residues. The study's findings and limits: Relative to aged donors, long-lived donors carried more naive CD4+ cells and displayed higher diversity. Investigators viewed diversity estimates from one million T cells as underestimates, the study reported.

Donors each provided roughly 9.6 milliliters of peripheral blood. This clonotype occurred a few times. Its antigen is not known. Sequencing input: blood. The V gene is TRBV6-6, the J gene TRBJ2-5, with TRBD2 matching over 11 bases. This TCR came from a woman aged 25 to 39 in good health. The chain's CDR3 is CASKLAGGHETQYF. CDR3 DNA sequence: TGTGCCAGCAAATTAGCGGGAGGGCACGAGACCCAGTACTTC.